These 32 T cell receptor beta chains were sequenced from one sample in a study of technical replicates of blood from a few donors. Sequencing used immunoSEQ multiplex PCR; TCRdb keeps in-frame clones, though not all of them. Of around 79,000 clones in the sample, 91% were seen once. Material for sequencing was T cells isolated from PBMCs. These receptors came from a human donor in good health. Some clones in this sample may be carry-over from other donors' samples.

This clone has a handful of counts. V usage is TRBV2 and J usage is TRBJ2-2; D is ambiguous. V lost 5 bases to trimming and J lost 3 bases, with 4 bases between them. The CDR3 runs 12 residues. The germline V gene has CDR1 SNHLY and CDR2 FYNNEI. Written as DNA, the CDR3 is TGTGCCAGCAGTCATTACACCGGGGAGCTGTTTTTT. Its protein product is CASSHYTGELFF.

This chain uses TRBV11-3 with TRBJ1-1; D is possibly TRBD1 (5 bases). This CDR3 spans 15 amino acids. Deletions cut 0 bases from V and 2 bases from J, with 10 bases between. Looked up from germline, CDR1 is SGHNT and CDR2 is YENEEA. CDR3 region: CASSLEGGRNTEAFF. The DNA of the CDR3 is TGTGCCAGCAGCTTAGAGGGGGGGAGAAACACTGAAGCTTTCTTT. Full variable domain (outside the CDR3, taken from reference TRBV11-3 and TRBJ1-1): EAGVVQSPRYKIIEKKQPVAFWCNPISGHNTLYWYLQNLGQGPELLIRYENEEAVDDSQLPKDRFSAERLKGVDSTLKIQPAELGDSAVYLCASSLEGGRNTEAFFGQGTRLTVV.

The J gene is TRBJ2-7, the V gene TRBV29-1, with TRBD2 matching 10 bases. CDR3 length equals 13 residues. Germline CDR1 reads SQVTM; CDR2 reads ANQGSEA. V gave up 4 bases and J gave up 2 bases; unmatched junction bases: 2. The CDR3 reads CSVVTSGTYEQYF. CDR3 nucleotides: TGCAGCGTTGTCACTAGCGGGACCTACGAGCAGTACTTC.

The gene calls are TRBV10-3 and TRBJ2-7, with 8 bases identical to TRBD2. The germline gives CDR1 ENHRY, CDR2 SYGVKD. This CDR3 has 15 residues. V dropped 4 bases and J dropped 1; count of bases not matched to a gene: 6. The CDR3 is CAISAPGGVSYEQYF. For the CDR3, the DNA is TGTGCCATCAGTGCCCCCGGGGGGGTTTCCTACGAGCAGTACTTC.

The chain has TRBV27 and TRBJ1-1, with 7 nucleotides matching TRBD1. J was trimmed by 6 bases and V by 10 bases; bases with no gene match: 17. Germline V gene lookup returns CDR1 MNHEY and CDR2 SMNVEV (reference sequence). CDR3 size: 15 residues. The CDR3 sequence is CATIGQDSVVAEAFF. CDR3 sequence (DNA): TGTGCCACCATCGGACAGGATTCCGTGGTGGCTGAAGCTTTCTTT.

The table lists this clone with a count of one. The CDR3 bases are TGTGCCAGCAGTTCGACTAGCCTCGATCAGGAGACCCAGTACTTC. It yields the protein CASSSTSLDQETQYF. J is TRBJ2-5 and V is TRBV28, with TRBD2 identical over 7 bases. CDR1 and CDR2 from the germline V gene are MDHEN and SYDVKM. V gave up 4 bases and J gave up 5 bases; unmatched junction bases: 10. The CDR3 runs to 15 residues. The entire variable domain, with the rest obtained from reference TRBV28 and TRBJ2-5, is as follows: DVKVTQSSRYLVKRTGEKVFLECVQDMDHENMFWYRQDPGLGLRLIYFSYDVKMKEKGDIPEGYSVSREKKERFSLILESASTNQTSMYLCASSSTSLDQETQYFGPGTRLLVL.

The CDR3, as DNA: TGTGCCAGCAGCTTAGAAGAGACTAGAGGCTACGAGCAGTACTTC. Protein product: CASSLEETRGYEQYF. The rearrangement joins TRBV7-9 to TRBJ2-7; a weak D match, TRBD2 (6 bases). In germline, CDR1 is SEHNR, CDR2 FQNEAQ (reference sequence). The ends were cut back, 1 base at V and 3 bases at J, with 13 bases in the middle. The CDR3 contains 15 residues.

V gene TRBV7-6 combines with J gene TRBJ2-2; D is ambiguous. Per the germline V gene, CDR1 is SGHVS and CDR2 is FNYEAQ. The CDR3 totals 12 residues. V was pared by 3 bases and J by 6 bases, with 5 bases between. The CDR3 region has the DNA TGTGCCAGCAGCTTTAACTCCGGGGAGCTGTTTTTT. This codes for CASSFNSGELFF.

The chain has TRBV28 and TRBJ1-1; 7 bases map to TRBD1. Germline V gives CDR1 MDHEN, CDR2 SYDVKM. This CDR3 contains 14 residues. Trimming at V came to 5 bases and at J to 5 bases, leaving 8 bases not matched to a gene. The CDR3, as DNA: TGTGCCAGCAGTAGGGCAGGGGGGAAGACTGAAGCTTTCTTT. Encoded protein: CASSRAGGKTEAFF.

The chain has TRBV10-1 and TRBJ2-7; 7 bases agree with TRBD2. The CDR3 length is 13 residues. CDR1 and CDR2 from the germline V gene are WNHNN and SYGVQD (reference sequence). V lost 4 bases to trimming and J lost 2 bases; unmatched junction nucleotides: 2. The CDR3 DNA follows: TGCGCCAGCAGTGGGGGGACTACCTACGAGCAGTACTTC. Its translation is CASSGGTTYEQYF.

The chain links TRBV14 to TRBJ2-2, with D unclear. The V gene lost 3 bases and the J gene lost 6 bases, with 5 bases spanning the gap. Germline assignment: CDR1 SGHDN and CDR2 FVKESK. This CDR3 spans 12 amino acids. The CDR3 region has the DNA TGTGCCAGCAGCCATTACTCCGGGGAGCTGTTTTTT. Its translation: CASSHYSGELFF. Filled out from reference TRBV14 and TRBJ2-2, the complete variable domain reads EAGVTQFPSHSVIEKGQTVTLRCDPISGHDNLYWYRRVMGKEIKFLLHFVKESKQDESGMPNNRFLAERTGGTYSTLKVQPAELEDSGVYFCASSHYSGELFFGEGSRLTVL.

The CDR3 reads CASSLSGGTDTQYF. As DNA, the CDR3 is TGTGCCAGCAGCTTGTCAGGGGGGACAGATACGCAGTATTTT. V is TRBV5-4 and J is TRBJ2-3; possibly TRBD1 for D (7 bases). The germline V gene encodes CDR1 SGHNT and CDR2 YYREEE (reference sequence). Deletions cut 1 base from V and 3 bases from J, with 9 bases between. The length of the CDR3 is 14 residues.

The chain recombines TRBV19 with TRBJ2-2; 7 bases are a match to TRBD1. J was trimmed by 1 base and V by 8 bases; bases with no gene match: 4. Germline lookup yields CDR1 LNHDA and CDR2 SQIVND (reference sequence). The CDR3 extends over 14 amino acids. CDR3: CASSRTGNTGELFF. For the CDR3, the DNA is TGTGCCAGTTCTCGGACAGGGAACACCGGGGAGCTGTTTTTT.

This chain uses TRBV19 with TRBJ1-2, with TRBD1 as a possible D gene (6 bases). Trimming shortened V by 5 bases and J by 7 bases, and 14 bases separated the two germline ends. Germline CDR1 and CDR2: LNHDA and SQIVND (reference sequence). The CDR3 covers 13 residues. CDR3 region: CASSYRAMTGYTF. CDR3 in DNA: TGTGCCAGTAGTTACAGGGCAATGACTGGCTACACCTTC. The full variable domain, in which reference TRBV19 and TRBJ1-2 provide the parts outside the CDR3, is DGGITQSPKYLFRKEGQNVTLSCEQNLNHDAMYWYRQDPGQGLRLIYYSQIVNDFQKGDIAEGYSVSREKKESFPLTVTSAQKNPTAFYLCASSYRAMTGYTFGSGTRLTVV.

This rearrangement joins TRBV5-5 to TRBJ2-5; D is unclear. This CDR3 is 15 amino acids long. V lost 1 base and J 2 bases, leaving 12 bases between the germline ends. Per the germline V gene, CDR1 is SGHKS and CDR2 is YYEKEE (reference sequence). The CDR3 spells CASSLIGYSQETQYF. The DNA for the CDR3 is TGTGCCAGCAGCTTGATCGGATACAGTCAAGAGACCCAGTACTTC.

The chain carries TRBV4-3 and TRBJ2-1; D gene ambiguous. Trimming shortened V by 1 base and J by 2 bases, and 9 bases separated the two germline ends. Germline loops: CDR1 LGHNA, CDR2 YSLEER. CDR3 size: 15 residues. CDR3 amino acids: CASSQGRSTYNEQFF. The CDR3 DNA reads TGCGCCAGCAGCCAAGGCCGGAGTACCTACAATGAGCAGTTCTTC.

This clone is a singleton in its sample. The chain is built from TRBV6-5 and TRBJ2-1; 9 nucleotides line up with TRBD2. The germline V gene has CDR1 MNHEY and CDR2 SVGAGI. The CDR3 loop spans 15 amino acids. The J segment lost 7 bases and the V segment lost 0 bases, leaving 4 bases of the junction unmatched. The chain's CDR3 is CASSYSGSGSNEQFF. The CDR3 region has the DNA TGTGCCAGCAGTTACTCGGGTAGCGGGAGTAATGAGCAGTTCTTC.

The J gene is TRBJ2-1, the V gene TRBV4-1, with 10 bases identical to TRBD2. Germline V gives CDR1 MGHRA, CDR2 YSYEKL. With V trimmed by 4 bases and J by 4 bases, 7 bases remained unmatched. This CDR3 has 16 amino acids. CDR3 sequence reads: CASSLAMTSGYNEQFF. For the CDR3, the DNA is TGCGCCAGCAGCCTAGCGATGACTAGCGGGTACAATGAGCAGTTCTTC.

V is TRBV2 and J is TRBJ2-3, with D unclear. The CDR3 runs to 13 residues. Deletions cut 5 bases from V and 1 base from J, with 7 bases between. Germline V gene sequence: CDR1 SNHLY, CDR2 FYNNEI. The CDR3 protein is CASSLQRTDTQYF. In DNA, the CDR3 is TGTGCCAGCAGTTTACAACGCACAGATACGCAGTATTTT.

This clone was recorded a few times. The chain links TRBV6-7 to TRBJ1-5, with D possibly matching TRBD1 (5 bases). TRBV6-7 is designated an ORF whose function remains uncertain. Trimming left V 3 bases short and J 9 bases short, with 15 bases between. This CDR3 is 14 amino acids long. CDR3 amino acids: CASSYQGFQRPQHF. The DNA for the CDR3 is TGTGCCAGCAGTTATCAGGGTTTTCAAAGGCCCCAGCATTTT.

This clone was recorded a few times. This chain links TRBV5-5 with TRBJ1-1, with D perhaps TRBD1 (6 bases). This CDR3 has 13 amino acids. The germline gives CDR1 SGHKS, CDR2 YYEKEE (reference sequence). V lost 4 bases to trimming and J lost 1 base, with 8 bases between them. The CDR3 sequence is CASSQGQNTEAFF. The DNA of the CDR3 is TGTGCCAGCAGCCAGGGGCAGAACACTGAAGCTTTCTTT.

The V call is TRBV27, the J call TRBJ2-3; 8 bases align to TRBD2. The CDR3 covers 16 residues. Germline CDR1 reads MNHEY; CDR2 reads SMNVEV (reference sequence). V was pared by 5 bases and J by 3 bases, with 10 bases of the junction left unmatched. CDR3 DNA: TGTGCCAGCAGTCCCTCCCCAGTAGCGGGAACAGATACGCAGTATTTT. Protein: CASSPSPVAGTDTQYF.

The genes are TRBV6-5 and TRBJ2-1; weak D call: TRBD2 (6 bases). This CDR3 spans 13 amino acids. V lost 4 bases to trimming and J lost 6 bases, with 10 bases between them. Germline CDR1 MNHEY, CDR2 SVGAGI. This CDR3 reads CASSSGGFNEQFF. CDR3 DNA sequence: TGTGCCAGCAGTTCCGGGGGTTTCAATGAGCAGTTCTTC.

This sequence joins TRBV19 and TRBJ1-5; 11 bases are a match to TRBD1. The CDR3 covers 14 residues. V shed 5 bases, J shed 4 bases, and the junction held 1 base outside the gene matches. The germline CDR1 and CDR2 sequences are LNHDA and SQIVND (reference sequence). CDR3 sequence (DNA): TGTGCCAGTAGTGGGACAGGGGGTAATCAGCCCCAGCATTTT. It codes for CASSGTGGNQPQHF.

The J gene is TRBJ2-7, the V gene TRBV30; 9 bases fit TRBD2. Germline lookup yields CDR1 GTSNPN and CDR2 SVGIG (reference sequence). With V trimmed by 2 bases and J by 6 bases, 8 bases remained unmatched. This CDR3 contains 14 residues. The DNA of the CDR3 is TGTGCCTGGAGTTTGTTAGCGGGAGAAAGCGAGCAGTACTTC. It codes for CAWSLLAGESEQYF.

This chain connects TRBV20-1 to TRBJ2-2, with D tentatively TRBD2 (6 bases). This CDR3 region has 11 residues. V lost 7 bases and J 6 bases, leaving 9 bases between the germline ends. CDR1 and CDR2 from the germline V gene are DFQATT and SNEGSKA (reference sequence). The CDR3 loop is CSVWGAGELFF. CDR3 bases: TGCAGTGTCTGGGGGGCCGGGGAGCTGTTTTTT.

The rearrangement uses TRBV4-2 and TRBJ2-5, with 7 bases lining up with TRBD2. V gave up 0 bases and J gave up 7 bases; unmatched junction bases: 14. This CDR3 spans 17 amino acids. Germline V gene sequence: CDR1 LGHNA, CDR2 YNFKEQ. CDR3 DNA sequence: TGTGCCAGCAGCCAAGATTGGAGGGAGGGCAGGGAGGGGACCCAGTACTTC. Amino acid sequence: CASSQDWREGREGTQYF.

The V and J genes are TRBV5-1 and TRBJ2-3; possible D gene TRBD2, 5 bases. The CDR3 covers 16 residues. CDR1 is SGHRS, CDR2 YFSETQ, per germline. Trimming shortened V by 7 bases and J by 1 base, and 19 bases separated the two germline ends. The CDR3 DNA is TGCGCCAGCTATGCCCGGGGTGGATACGGCACAGATACGCAGTATTTT. It is translated as CASYARGGYGTDTQYF.

The V and J genes are TRBV27 and TRBJ2-7; TRBD2 aligns across 7 bases. Trimming at V came to 2 bases and at J to 6 bases, leaving 10 bases not matched to a gene. This CDR3 contains 15 residues. CDR1 is MNHEY and CDR2 is SMNVEV in the germline V gene (reference sequence). The chain's CDR3 is CASSLGTIGNTEQYF. CDR3 nucleotide sequence: TGTGCCAGCAGTTTAGGGACTATCGGAAACACCGAGCAGTACTTC.

CDR3 protein: CASSIDHLNEKLFF. In nucleotides, the CDR3 is TGTGCCAGTAGTATAGATCACCTAAATGAAAAACTGTTTTTT. J is TRBJ1-4 and V is TRBV19, with D unresolved. CDR1 and CDR2 from the germline V gene are LNHDA and SQIVND (reference sequence). V was trimmed by 0 bases and J by 5 bases, leaving 7 bases between them. CDR3 length equals 14 residues.

This chain uses TRBV11-2 with TRBJ2-5; 8 nucleotides align to TRBD2. The length of the CDR3 is 16 residues. The J segment lost 1 base and the V segment lost 5 bases, leaving 9 bases of the junction unmatched. From germline, CDR1 is SGHAT and CDR2 FQNNGV. This chain's CDR3 is CASSLRGSGVQETQYF. For the CDR3, the DNA is TGTGCCAGCAGCCTGCGGGGTAGCGGGGTCCAAGAGACCCAGTACTTC.

The table lists this clone with a few counts. The chain combines TRBV19 with TRBJ2-1; 7 nucleotides align to TRBD2. The trim removed 6 bases at V and 8 bases at J, leaving 10 bases unmatched. The CDR3 covers 14 residues. Looked up from germline, CDR1 is LNHDA and CDR2 is SQIVND (reference sequence). This CDR3 is CASSGLGSIDEQFF. The CDR3 DNA follows: TGTGCCAGTAGCGGACTAGGTAGTATCGATGAGCAGTTCTTC.